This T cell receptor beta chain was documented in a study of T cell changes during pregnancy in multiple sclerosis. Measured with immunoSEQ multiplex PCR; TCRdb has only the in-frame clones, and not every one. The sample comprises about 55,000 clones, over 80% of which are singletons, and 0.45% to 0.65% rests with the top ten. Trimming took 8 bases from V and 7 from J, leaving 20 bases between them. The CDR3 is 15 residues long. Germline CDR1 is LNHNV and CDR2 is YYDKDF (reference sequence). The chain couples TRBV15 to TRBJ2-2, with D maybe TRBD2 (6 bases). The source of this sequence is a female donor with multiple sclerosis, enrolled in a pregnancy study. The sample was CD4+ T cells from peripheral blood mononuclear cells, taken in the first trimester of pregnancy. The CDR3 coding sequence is TGTGCCACCCGATTAAGCGGGTCCCTCGGCGGGGAGCTGTTTTTT. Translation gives CATRLSGSLGGELFF.